The 27 T cell receptor beta chains below all came from one sample that was sequenced in a study of identical twins. TCRdb reanalysed the 5' RACE reads using MiXCR and keeps one entry per CDR3 protein. The data show around 250,000 distinct CDR3 sequences, with about 12% seen just once and about 4.1% held by the top ten. The same data also contributed to another study, on yellow fever vaccine responses in identical twins.

Sequencing used memory (CD45RO+) T cells sorted from blood. The receptor set was obtained from a woman aged 18 to 35 in good health.

The chain employs TRBV5-6 and TRBJ2-5, with 8 bases identical to TRBD1. This CDR3 region has 18 residues. With 0 bases clipped from V and 5 bases from J, the junction kept 15 bases outside the gene matches. CDR1 SGHDT and CDR2 YYEEEE come from the germline V gene. DNA for the CDR3: TGTGCCAGCAGCTTGGACAGGGGGTCCGACAAGTTGTGGGAGACCCAGTACTTC. Translation: CASSLDRGSDKLWETQYF.

This clonotype was recorded at least ten times. The chain joins TRBV18 to TRBJ2-7, with a weak D call TRBD1 (6 bases). Trimming stripped 3 bases from V and 0 bases from J, with 15 bases between. Per germline, CDR1 KGHSH and CDR2 LQKENI. This CDR3 comprises 16 residues. The CDR3: CASSPLVQGSSYEQYF. The CDR3 DNA sequence: TGTGCCAGCTCACCCCTGGTCCAGGGGAGCTCCTACGAGCAGTACTTC.

The V and J genes are TRBV20-1 and TRBJ2-6, with D possibly TRBD2 on 6 matching bases. The V and J ends lost 3 bases and 0 bases respectively, with 21 bases between them. In germline, CDR1 is DFQATT, CDR2 SNEGSKA (reference sequence). The CDR3 length is 19 residues. CDR3 DNA sequence: TGCAGTGCTAGTAGTTCTCGGGTACGGGAGATCTCTGGGGCCAACGTCCTGACTTTC. Amino acid sequence: CSASSSRVREISGANVLTF.

This clonotype was found a few times. The rearrangement links TRBV12-3 or TRBV12-4 to TRBJ2-3; possibly TRBD1 for D (6 bases). The CDR3 has 15 amino acids. The V gene lost 3 bases and the J gene lost 4 bases, with 14 bases spanning the gap. The CDR3 loop reads CASSLFQGKADTQYF. CDR3 sequence (DNA): TGTGCCAGCAGTTTGTTCCAGGGGAAGGCAGATACGCAGTATTTT.

The genes are TRBV5-4 and TRBJ2-2; D is perhaps TRBD1 (6 bases). The CDR3 runs to 14 residues. The germline CDR1 and CDR2 sequences are SGHNT and YYREEE (reference sequence). V was trimmed by 5 bases and J by 2 bases, leaving 10 bases between them. Here the CDR3 DNA reads TGTGCCAGCAGATGGGACACTAACACCGGGGAGCTGTTTTTT. Translating gives CASRWDTNTGELFF.

This clonotype was seen ten or more times. The chain carries TRBV12-3 or TRBV12-4 and TRBJ2-2; D is undetermined. This CDR3 is built from 13 residues. The germline V and J ends were trimmed by 6 bases and 6 bases, with 11 bases remaining between them. For the CDR3, the DNA is TGTGCCAGCAGGATAGTTCAGTCCGGGGAGCTGTTTTTT. Its translation is CASRIVQSGELFF.

The rearrangement uses TRBV20-1 and TRBJ1-6; 8 nucleotides line up with TRBD1. CDR1 is DFQATT, CDR2 SNEGSKA, per germline (reference sequence). CDR3 size: 13 residues. Trimming removed 6 bases from V and 10 bases from J; junction bases left unmatched: 8. CDR3 sequence reads: CSAFGQGYSPLHF. Written as DNA, the CDR3 is TGCAGTGCCTTTGGACAGGGCTACTCACCCCTCCACTTT.

This clonotype came up a few times. J is TRBJ2-1 and V is TRBV20-1, with 7 bases matching TRBD2. V gave up 3 bases and J gave up 2 bases; unmatched junction bases: 7. This CDR3 is built from 15 residues. Looked up from germline, CDR1 is DFQATT and CDR2 is SNEGSKA (reference sequence). The CDR3 nucleotides are TGCAGTGCTAGGGAACCTAGCGGAACCTACAATGAGCAGTTCTTC. Translated: CSAREPSGTYNEQFF.

This clonotype was seen ten or more times. The V gene is TRBV24-1, the J gene TRBJ2-1, with D maybe TRBD2 (5 bases). Per the germline V gene, CDR1 is KGHDR and CDR2 is SFDVKD. Between the trimmed V and J ends, which lost 8 bases and 0 bases, there was a span of 13 bases. CDR3 size: 15 residues. CDR3 DNA: TGTGCCACCACCTCCGCTAGCATCTCCTACAATGAGCAGTTCTTC. Translated: CATTSASISYNEQFF.

This clonotype occurred many times. The CDR3 sequence: CASSLGYGQVRNEQFF. In DNA form, the CDR3 reads TGTGCCAGCAGCTTAGGTTACGGACAGGTCCGTAATGAGCAGTTCTTC. The genes are TRBV11-1 and TRBJ2-1, with TRBD1 matching 7 bases. The CDR3 totals 16 residues. Germline-derived CDR1 and CDR2 are SGHAT and FQDESV (reference sequence). Trimming at V came to 1 base and at J to 7 bases, leaving 10 bases not matched to a gene.

The CDR3 protein is CASSQVGSGRYEQYF. CDR3 nucleotides: TGTGCCAGCAGCCAAGTTGGTAGCGGGAGGTACGAGCAGTACTTC. This chain uses TRBV14 with TRBJ2-7; 10 bases fit TRBD2. The CDR3 loop spans 15 amino acids. Per the germline V gene, CDR1 is SGHDN and CDR2 is FVKESK. V shed 1 base and J 4 bases; nucleotides not matched to a gene: 4.

This clonotype was picked up many times. The chain employs TRBV29-1 and TRBJ2-7; maybe TRBD1 (5 bases). There are 11 residues in the CDR3. Trimming shortened V by 6 bases and J by 4 bases, and 10 bases separated the two germline ends. From germline, CDR1 is SQVTM and CDR2 ANQGSEA. DNA of the CDR3: TGCAGCGTAGGAACAGGTTACGAGCAGTACTTC. Amino acid sequence: CSVGTGYEQYF.

Comments on this clonotype: Given a much more abundant clone one base away, this may be a read error. The gene calls are TRBV15 and TRBJ2-3, with D maybe TRBD1 (6 bases). CDR3 size: 15 residues. CDR1 LNHNV and CDR2 YYDKDF come from the germline V gene (reference sequence). The CDR3 region has the DNA TGTGCCACCAGCAGAGCAGGGGATGGCACAGAAACGCAGTATTTT. As protein: CATSRAGDGTETQYF.

In its sample, this clonotype was seen a few times. The chain employs TRBV3-1 and TRBJ2-7; 7 nucleotides line up with TRBD1. This CDR3 spans 15 amino acids. V was pared by 1 base and J by 9 bases, with 12 bases of the junction left unmatched. Germline CDR1 is LGHDT and CDR2 is YNNKEL (reference sequence). CDR3 residues: CASSQAQGPLGGQYF. The CDR3 DNA is TGTGCCAGCAGCCAAGCACAGGGGCCACTCGGCGGGCAGTACTTC.

The J gene is TRBJ2-5, the V gene TRBV11-3, with 14 bases identical to TRBD2. The germline gives CDR1 SGHNT, CDR2 YENEEA. V lost 6 bases and J lost 5; bases outside the gene matches: 11. CDR3 length: 17 residues. The CDR3 coding sequence is TGTGCCAGCAGTTACGGGACTAGCGGGGGATCTTATGAGACCCAGTACTTC. As protein: CASSYGTSGGSYETQYF.

The rearrangement uses TRBV6-1 and TRBJ2-2; 8 nucleotides match TRBD1. The ends lost 6 bases at V and 4 bases at J; junction bases unmatched: 10. The CDR3 spans 16 residues. From germline, CDR1 is MNHNS and CDR2 SASEGT. For the CDR3, the DNA is TGTGCCAGCAGCTCATTACAGGGGGGCGGCACCGGGGAGCTGTTTTTT. Protein product: CASSSLQGGGTGELFF.

At least ten counts were recorded for this clonotype. V is TRBV3-1 and J is TRBJ2-3; TRBD2 matches 8 bases. V trimming: 0 bases; J trimming: 14 bases; junction bases outside the gene matches: 7. The germline CDR1 and CDR2 sequences are LGHDT and YNNKEL (reference sequence). The CDR3 length is 13 residues. CDR3 residues: CASSQDRGLAGYF. The CDR3 DNA reads TGTGCCAGCAGCCAAGATAGAGGACTAGCTGGGTATTTT.

This clonotype was seen repeatedly, ten times or more. The chain uses TRBV4-3 and TRBJ2-7, with 9 bases matching TRBD1. This CDR3 is built from 13 residues. Germline V gene data show CDR1 as LGHNA and CDR2 as YSLEER. With 4 bases clipped from V and 6 bases from J, the junction kept 4 bases outside the gene matches. CDR3 region: CASSPGQGGEQYF. CDR3 in DNA: TGCGCCAGCAGCCCGGGACAGGGAGGCGAGCAGTACTTC.

This chain connects TRBV6-2 or TRBV6-3 to TRBJ2-2; no reliable D call. Germline CDR1 is MNHEY and CDR2 is SVGEGT. V was trimmed by 2 bases and J by 4 bases, leaving 5 bases between them. The CDR3 extends over 13 amino acids. CDR3 in amino acids: CASSYVFTGELFF. The DNA for the CDR3 is TGTGCCAGCAGTTACGTCTTCACCGGGGAGCTGTTTTTT.

This clonotype has at least ten counts. The chain uses TRBV12-3 or TRBV12-4 and TRBJ2-7; D remains ambiguous. This CDR3 comprises 11 residues. The V gene lost 5 bases and the J gene lost 6 bases, with 8 bases spanning the gap. In nucleotides, the CDR3 is TGTGCCAGCAGTGTTAGGAGCGAGCAGTACTTC. It specifies CASSVRSEQYF.

The chain links TRBV9 to TRBJ2-3; D is undetermined. The germline V gene encodes CDR1 SGDLS and CDR2 YYNGEE. The CDR3 is 14 residues long. V lost 0 bases, J lost 4 bases, and 9 bases lay in between. The CDR3 nucleotides are TGTGCCAGCAGCGTAGATGGTGGGGCAGATACGCAGTATTTT. It encodes CASSVDGGADTQYF.

This clonotype was counted a few times. The gene calls are TRBV5-1 and TRBJ2-1; TRBD2 aligns across 8 bases. The CDR3 spans 17 residues. Germline CDR1 and CDR2: SGHRS and YFSETQ. The junction had 15 bases not matched to a gene; V was cut back by 1 base and J by 9 bases. In DNA form, the CDR3 reads TGCGCCAGCAGCTTGTACGTCAGCGGGAGAGGGGCGGGTGAGCAGTTCTTC. Amino acid sequence: CASSLYVSGRGAGEQFF.

This clonotype has more than one count but fewer than ten. The J gene is TRBJ2-7, the V gene TRBV6-1; 9 bases map to TRBD1. Trimming at V came to 4 bases and at J to 3 bases, leaving 7 bases not matched to a gene. The CDR3 sequence is 15 residues long. The germline CDR1 and CDR2 sequences are MNHNS and SASEGT. The CDR3 sequence: CASSAGTGTLYEQYF. CDR3 bases: TGTGCCAGCAGTGCAGGGACAGGGACACTCTACGAGCAGTACTTC.

V is TRBV20-1 and J is TRBJ1-4; D is ambiguous. Trimming removed 3 bases from V and 6 bases from J, with 2 bases in between. CDR3 length equals 10 residues. Germline values: CDR1 DFQATT, CDR2 SNEGSKA (reference sequence). The CDR3 DNA sequence: TGCAGTGCTAGGGATGAAAAACTGTTTTTT. This encodes CSARDEKLFF.

This clonotype was observed at least ten times. The chain uses TRBV20-1 and TRBJ1-6, with D possibly being TRBD1 (5 bases). The length of the CDR3 is 16 residues. Looked up from germline, CDR1 is DFQATT and CDR2 is SNEGSKA (reference sequence). V lost 0 bases, J lost 8 bases, and 17 bases lay in between. CDR3 sequence: CSARDPTDSQYSPLHF. In DNA, the CDR3 is TGCAGTGCTAGAGATCCAACAGACAGCCAATATTCACCCCTCCACTTT.

This clonotype was recorded many times. J is TRBJ1-5 and V is TRBV12-5; a possible D gene is TRBD1 (6 bases). CDR3 size: 15 residues. CDR1 LGHNT and CDR2 FRNRAP come from the germline V gene. Trimming pared 5 bases from V and 2 bases from J, leaving 13 bases between. The CDR3 nucleotides are TGTGCTAGTGGTCTCGAGGGGGGCGGCAATCAGCCCCAGCATTTT. This sequence encodes CASGLEGGGNQPQHF.

This clonotype was recorded a few times. V and J are TRBV12-3 or TRBV12-4 and TRBJ2-1; 11 bases map to TRBD2. With 5 bases clipped from V and 5 bases from J, the junction kept 2 bases outside the gene matches. The CDR3 runs 14 residues. The CDR3 loop reads CASSAGLADNEQFF. In nucleotides, the CDR3 is TGTGCCAGCAGTGCGGGACTAGCGGACAATGAGCAGTTCTTC.